This entry features one T cell receptor (beta chain) sequence. Antigen unknown. The data stem from a study of T cell repertoires in cytomegalovirus infection. This CDR3 is 15 amino acids long. Germline V gene sequence: CDR1 SGHTA, CDR2 FQGTGA. Trimming left V 1 base short and J 6 bases short, with 16 bases between. General study results and limits: Carriers of CMV and the relevant HLA type were discriminated by public TCR beta frequency. Clonotype analysis showed dominance of the ex vivo response by HLA-C-restricted CMV-specific TCR beta clonotypes.

TCRdb re-called the reads through MiXCR, storing one row per CDR3 protein. The table has approximately 550,000 distinct CDR3 sequences, about 17% seen once. V and J are TRBV7-3 and TRBJ2-7; perhaps D is TRBD1 or TRBD2 (5 bases each). The material sequenced was CD8+ T cells from PBMCs. The receptor's source is a human donor in good health (CMV status not recorded). Some clones in this sample may be carry-over from other donors' samples. CDR3 bases: TGTGCCAGCAGCTTAAGTCCGGGGCCCACGGGCGAGCAGTACTTC. It is translated as CASSLSPGPTGEQYF.